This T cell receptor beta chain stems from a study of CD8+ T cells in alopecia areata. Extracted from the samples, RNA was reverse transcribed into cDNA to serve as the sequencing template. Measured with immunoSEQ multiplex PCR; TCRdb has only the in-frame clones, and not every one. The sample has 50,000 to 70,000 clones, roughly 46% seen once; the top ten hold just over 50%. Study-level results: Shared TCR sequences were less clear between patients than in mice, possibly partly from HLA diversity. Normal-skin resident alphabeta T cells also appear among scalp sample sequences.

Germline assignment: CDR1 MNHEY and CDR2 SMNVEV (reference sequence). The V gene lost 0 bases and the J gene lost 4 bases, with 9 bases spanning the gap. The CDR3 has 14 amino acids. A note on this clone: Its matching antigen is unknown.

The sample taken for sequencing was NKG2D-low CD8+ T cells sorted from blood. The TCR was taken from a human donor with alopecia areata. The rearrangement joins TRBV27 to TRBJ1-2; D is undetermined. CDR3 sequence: CASSLSVRFYGYTF. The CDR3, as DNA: TGTGCCAGCAGTTTATCGGTTCGATTCTATGGCTACACCTTC.